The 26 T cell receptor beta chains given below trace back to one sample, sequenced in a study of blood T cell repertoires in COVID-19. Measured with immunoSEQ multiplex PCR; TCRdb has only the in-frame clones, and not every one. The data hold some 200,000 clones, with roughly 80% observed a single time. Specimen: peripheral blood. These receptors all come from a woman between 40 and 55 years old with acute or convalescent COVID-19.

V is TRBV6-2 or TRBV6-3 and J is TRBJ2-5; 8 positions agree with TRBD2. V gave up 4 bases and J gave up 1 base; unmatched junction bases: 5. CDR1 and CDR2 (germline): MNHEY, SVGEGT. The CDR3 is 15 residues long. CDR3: CASSSFSGTQETQYF. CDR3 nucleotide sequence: TGTGCCAGCAGTTCCTTTAGCGGGACCCAAGAGACCCAGTACTTC.

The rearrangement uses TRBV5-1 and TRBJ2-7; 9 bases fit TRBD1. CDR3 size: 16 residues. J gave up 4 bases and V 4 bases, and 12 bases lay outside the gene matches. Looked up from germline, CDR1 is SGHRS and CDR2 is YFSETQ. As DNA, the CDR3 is TGCGCCAGCAGCCTCTCCTCCCCGGGACAGGGTTACGAGCAGTACTTC. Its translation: CASSLSSPGQGYEQYF.

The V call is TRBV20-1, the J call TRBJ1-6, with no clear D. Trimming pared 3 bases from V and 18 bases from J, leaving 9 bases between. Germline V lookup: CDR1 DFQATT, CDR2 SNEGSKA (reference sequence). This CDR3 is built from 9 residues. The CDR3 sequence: CSASPGGHF. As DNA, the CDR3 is TGCAGTGCTAGTCCGGGAGGCCACTTT.

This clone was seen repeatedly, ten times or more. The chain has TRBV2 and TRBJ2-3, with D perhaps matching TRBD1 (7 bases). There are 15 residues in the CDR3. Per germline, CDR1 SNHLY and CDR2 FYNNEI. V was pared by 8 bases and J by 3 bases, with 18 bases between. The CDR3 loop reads CASPPEGTVTDTQYF. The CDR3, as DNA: TGTGCCAGCCCTCCGGAGGGGACAGTTACAGATACGCAGTATTTT. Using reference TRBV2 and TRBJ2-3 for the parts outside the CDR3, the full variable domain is EPEVTQTPSHQVTQMGQEVILRCVPISNHLYFYWYRQILGQKVEFLVSFYNNEISEKSEIFDDQFSVERPDGSNFTLKIRSTKLEDSAMYFCASPPEGTVTDTQYFGPGTRLTVL.

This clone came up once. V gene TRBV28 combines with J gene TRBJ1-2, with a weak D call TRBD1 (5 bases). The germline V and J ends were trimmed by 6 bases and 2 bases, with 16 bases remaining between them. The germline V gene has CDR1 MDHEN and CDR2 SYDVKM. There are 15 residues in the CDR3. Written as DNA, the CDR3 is TGTGCCAGCAGCCAAAGGGGCACTCGAAACTATGGCTACACCTTC. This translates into CASSQRGTRNYGYTF.

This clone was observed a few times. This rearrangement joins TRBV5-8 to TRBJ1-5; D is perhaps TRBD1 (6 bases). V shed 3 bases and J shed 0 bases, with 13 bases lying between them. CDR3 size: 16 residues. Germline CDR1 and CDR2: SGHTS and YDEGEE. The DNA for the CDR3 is TGTGCCAGCAGCTCCGGACAGCTGATTAGCAATCAGCCCCAGCATTTT. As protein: CASSSGQLISNQPQHF. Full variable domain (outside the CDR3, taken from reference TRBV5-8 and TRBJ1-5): EAGVTQSPTHLIKTRGQQATLRCSPISGHTSVYWYQQALGLGLQFLLWYDEGEERNRGNFPPRFSGRQFPNYSSELNVNALELEDSALYLCASSSGQLISNQPQHFGDGTRLSIL.

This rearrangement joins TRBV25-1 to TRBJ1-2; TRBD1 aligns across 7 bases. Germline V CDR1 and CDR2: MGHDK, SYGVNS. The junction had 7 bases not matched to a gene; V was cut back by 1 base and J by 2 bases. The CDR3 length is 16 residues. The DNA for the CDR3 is TGTGCCAGCAGTGAATTGGGACAGACTTCCAACTATGGCTACACCTTC. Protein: CASSELGQTSNYGYTF.

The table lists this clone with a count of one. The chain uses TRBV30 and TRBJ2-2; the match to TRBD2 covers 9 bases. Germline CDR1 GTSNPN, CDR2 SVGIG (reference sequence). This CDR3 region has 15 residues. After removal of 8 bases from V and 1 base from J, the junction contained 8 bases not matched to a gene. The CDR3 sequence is CARSGSLGNTGELFF. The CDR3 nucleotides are TGTGCCCGTAGCGGGAGTTTAGGGAACACCGGGGAGCTGTTTTTT.

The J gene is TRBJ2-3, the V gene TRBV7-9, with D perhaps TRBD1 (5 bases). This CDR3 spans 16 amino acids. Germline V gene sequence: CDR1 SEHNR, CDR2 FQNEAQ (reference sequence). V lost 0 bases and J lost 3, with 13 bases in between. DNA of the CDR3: TGTGCCAGCAGCTTAGCGATGACAGTCCAAACAGATACGCAGTATTTT. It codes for CASSLAMTVQTDTQYF.

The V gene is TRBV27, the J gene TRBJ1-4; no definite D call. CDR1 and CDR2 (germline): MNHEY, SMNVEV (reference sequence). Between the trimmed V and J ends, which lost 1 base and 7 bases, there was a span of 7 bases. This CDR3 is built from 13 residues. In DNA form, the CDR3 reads TGTGCCAGCAGTTTATATGAGTCTGAAAAACTGTTTTTT. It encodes CASSLYESEKLFF.

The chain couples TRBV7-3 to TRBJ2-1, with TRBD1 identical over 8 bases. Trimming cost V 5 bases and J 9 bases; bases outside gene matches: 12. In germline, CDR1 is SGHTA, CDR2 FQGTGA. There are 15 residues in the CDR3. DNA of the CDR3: TGTGCCAGCAGCAAGGCGGCCAGGGGGCAAGGTGAGCAGTTCTTC. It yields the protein CASSKAARGQGEQFF.

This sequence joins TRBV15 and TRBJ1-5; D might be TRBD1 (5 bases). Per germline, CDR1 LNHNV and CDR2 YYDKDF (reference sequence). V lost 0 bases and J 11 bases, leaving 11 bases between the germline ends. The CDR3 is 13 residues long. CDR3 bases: TGTGCCACCAGCAGAGAGGACACCAGCACCCAGCATTTT. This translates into CATSREDTSTQHF.

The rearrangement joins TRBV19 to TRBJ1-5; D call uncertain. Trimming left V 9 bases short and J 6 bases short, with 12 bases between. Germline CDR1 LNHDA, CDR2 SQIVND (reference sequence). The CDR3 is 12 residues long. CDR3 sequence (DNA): TGTGCCAGCGGGAACTTTGGTCAGCCCCAGCATTTT. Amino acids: CASGNFGQPQHF. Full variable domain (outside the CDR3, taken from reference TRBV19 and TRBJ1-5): DGGITQSPKYLFRKEGQNVTLSCEQNLNHDAMYWYRQDPGQGLRLIYYSQIVNDFQKGDIAEGYSVSREKKESFPLTVTSAQKNPTAFYLCASGNFGQPQHFGDGTRLSIL.

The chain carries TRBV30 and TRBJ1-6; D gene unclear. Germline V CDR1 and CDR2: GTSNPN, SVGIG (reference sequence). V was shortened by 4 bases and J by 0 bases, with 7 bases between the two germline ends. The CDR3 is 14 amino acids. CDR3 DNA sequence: TGTGCCTGGAAGGCTAGCTCCTATAATTCACCCCTCCACTTT. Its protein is CAWKASSYNSPLHF. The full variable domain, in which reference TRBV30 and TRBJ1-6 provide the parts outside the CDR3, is SQTIHQWPATLVQPVGSPLSLECTVEGTSNPNLYWYRQAAGRGLQLLFYSVGIGQISSEVPQNLSASRPQDRQFILSSKKLLLSDSGFYLCAWKASSYNSPLHFGNGTRLTVT.

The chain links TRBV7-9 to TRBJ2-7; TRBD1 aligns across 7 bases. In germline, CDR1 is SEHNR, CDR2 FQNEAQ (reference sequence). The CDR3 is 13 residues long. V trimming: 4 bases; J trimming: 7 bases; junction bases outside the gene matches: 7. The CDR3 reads CASSSNRGLEQYF. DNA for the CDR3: TGTGCCAGCAGCTCAAACAGGGGTTTGGAGCAGTACTTC.

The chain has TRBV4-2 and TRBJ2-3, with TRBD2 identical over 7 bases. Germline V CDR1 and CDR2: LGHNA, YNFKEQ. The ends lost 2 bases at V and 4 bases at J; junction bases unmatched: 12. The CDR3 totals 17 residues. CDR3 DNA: TGTGCCAGCAGCCAACAACCCGGGACTATAAATTCAGATACGCAGTATTTT. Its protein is CASSQQPGTINSDTQYF.

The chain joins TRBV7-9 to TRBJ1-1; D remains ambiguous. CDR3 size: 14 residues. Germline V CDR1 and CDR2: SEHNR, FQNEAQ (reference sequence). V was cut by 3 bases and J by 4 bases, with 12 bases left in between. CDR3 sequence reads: CASSFAASGTEAFF. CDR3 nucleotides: TGTGCCAGCAGCTTCGCCGCCTCAGGCACTGAAGCTTTCTTT.

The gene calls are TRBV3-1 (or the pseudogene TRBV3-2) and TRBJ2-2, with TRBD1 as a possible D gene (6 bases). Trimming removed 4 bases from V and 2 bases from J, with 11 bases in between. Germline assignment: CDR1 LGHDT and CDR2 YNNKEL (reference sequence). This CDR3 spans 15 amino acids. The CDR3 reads CASSLWTVNTGELFF. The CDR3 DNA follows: TGTGCCAGCAGCCTTTGGACAGTTAACACCGGGGAGCTGTTTTTT.

The CDR3 spells CASSREAAGANVLTF. CDR3 nucleotide sequence: TGTGCCAGCAGTCGCGAGGCAGCTGGGGCCAACGTCCTGACTTTC. The chain links TRBV27 to TRBJ2-6; D is undetermined. Germline values: CDR1 MNHEY, CDR2 SMNVEV (reference sequence). With 5 bases removed from V and 2 bases from J, the gap between germline ends came to 10 bases. The CDR3 is made up of 15 amino acids.

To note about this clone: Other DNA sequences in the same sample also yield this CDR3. DNA of the CDR3: TGTGCCAGCAGCCTAACAGGGGTCGAGACCCAGTACTTC. Translation: CASSLTGVETQYF. The chain links TRBV3-1 (or the pseudogene TRBV3-2) to TRBJ2-5; 7 nucleotides line up with TRBD1. There are 13 residues in the CDR3. CDR1 is LGHDT, CDR2 YNNKEL, per germline (reference sequence). The V gene end was trimmed by 4 bases and the J gene end by 5 bases; junction bases not matched to a gene: 4.

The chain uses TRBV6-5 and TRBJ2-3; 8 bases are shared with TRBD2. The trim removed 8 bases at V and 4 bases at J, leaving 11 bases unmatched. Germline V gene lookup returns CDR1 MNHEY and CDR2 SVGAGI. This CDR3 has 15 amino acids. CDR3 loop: CASCLGGGQSDTQYF. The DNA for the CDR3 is TGTGCCAGCTGCCTCGGCGGGGGGCAATCAGATACGCAGTATTTT.

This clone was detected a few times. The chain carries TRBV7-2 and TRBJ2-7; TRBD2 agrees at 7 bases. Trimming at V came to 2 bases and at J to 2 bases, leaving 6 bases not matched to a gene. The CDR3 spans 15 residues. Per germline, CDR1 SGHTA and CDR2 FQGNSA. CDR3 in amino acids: CASSLFAGETYEQYF. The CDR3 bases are TGTGCCAGCAGCTTATTCGCGGGGGAGACCTACGAGCAGTACTTC.

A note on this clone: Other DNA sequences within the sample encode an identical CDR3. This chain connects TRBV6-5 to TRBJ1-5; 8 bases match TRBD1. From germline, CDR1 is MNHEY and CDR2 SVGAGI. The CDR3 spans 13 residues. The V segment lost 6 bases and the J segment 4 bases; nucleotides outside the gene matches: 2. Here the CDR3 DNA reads TGTGCCAGCAGACGACAGGGGAATCAGCCCCAGCATTTT. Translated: CASRRQGNQPQHF.

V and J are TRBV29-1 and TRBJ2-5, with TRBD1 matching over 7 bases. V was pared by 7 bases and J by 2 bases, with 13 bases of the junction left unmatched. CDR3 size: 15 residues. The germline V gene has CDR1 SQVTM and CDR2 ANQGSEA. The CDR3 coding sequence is TGCAGCGCAGACAGGGCCCAAAAGGGGCAAGAGACCCAGTACTTC. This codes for CSADRAQKGQETQYF.

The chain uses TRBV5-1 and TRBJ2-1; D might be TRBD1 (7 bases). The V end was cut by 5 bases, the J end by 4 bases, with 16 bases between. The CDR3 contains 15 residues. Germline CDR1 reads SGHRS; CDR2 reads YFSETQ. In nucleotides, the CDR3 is TGCGCCAGCAGTCCAACAGGGGACTCATACAATGAGCAGTTCTTC. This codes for CASSPTGDSYNEQFF.

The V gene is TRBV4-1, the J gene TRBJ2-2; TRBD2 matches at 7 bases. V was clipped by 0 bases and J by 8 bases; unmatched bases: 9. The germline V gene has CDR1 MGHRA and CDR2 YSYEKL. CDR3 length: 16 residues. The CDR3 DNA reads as TGCGCCAGCAGCCAAGATGTACGAGCGGGAAGAGGGGAGCTGTTTTTT. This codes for CASSQDVRAGRGELFF.